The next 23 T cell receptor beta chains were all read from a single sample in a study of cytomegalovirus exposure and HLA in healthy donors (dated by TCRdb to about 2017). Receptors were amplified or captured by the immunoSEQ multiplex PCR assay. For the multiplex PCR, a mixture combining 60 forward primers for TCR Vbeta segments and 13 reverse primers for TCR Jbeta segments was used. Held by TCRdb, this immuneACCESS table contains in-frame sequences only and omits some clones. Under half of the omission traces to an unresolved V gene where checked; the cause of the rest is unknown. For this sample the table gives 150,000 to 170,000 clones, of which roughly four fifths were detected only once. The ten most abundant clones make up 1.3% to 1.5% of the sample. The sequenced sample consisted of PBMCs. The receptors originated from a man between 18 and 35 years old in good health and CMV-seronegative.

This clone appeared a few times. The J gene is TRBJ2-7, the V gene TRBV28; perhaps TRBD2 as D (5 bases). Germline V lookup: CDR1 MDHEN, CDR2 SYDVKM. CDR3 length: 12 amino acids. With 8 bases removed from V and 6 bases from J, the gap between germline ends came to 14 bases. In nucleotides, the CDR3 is TGTGCCAGCTTTCCGGGGTCGGGCGAGCAGTACTTC. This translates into CASFPGSGEQYF. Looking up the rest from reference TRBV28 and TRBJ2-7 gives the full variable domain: DVKVTQSSRYLVKRTGEKVFLECVQDMDHENMFWYRQDPGLGLRLIYFSYDVKMKEKGDIPEGYSVSREKKERFSLILESASTNQTSMYLCASFPGSGEQYFGPGTRLTVT.

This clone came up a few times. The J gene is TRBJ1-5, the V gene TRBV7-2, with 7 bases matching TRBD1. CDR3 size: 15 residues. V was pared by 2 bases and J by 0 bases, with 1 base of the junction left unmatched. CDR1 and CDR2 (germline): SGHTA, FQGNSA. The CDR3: CASSLQGDSNQPQHF. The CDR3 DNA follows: TGTGCCAGCAGCTTACAGGGGGATAGCAATCAGCCCCAGCATTTT. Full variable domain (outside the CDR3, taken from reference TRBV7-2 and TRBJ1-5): GAGVSQSPSNKVTEKGKDVELRCDPISGHTALYWYRQSLGQGLEFLIYFQGNSAPDKSGLPSDRFSAERTGGSVSTLTIQRTQQEDSAVYLCASSLQGDSNQPQHFGDGTRLSIL.

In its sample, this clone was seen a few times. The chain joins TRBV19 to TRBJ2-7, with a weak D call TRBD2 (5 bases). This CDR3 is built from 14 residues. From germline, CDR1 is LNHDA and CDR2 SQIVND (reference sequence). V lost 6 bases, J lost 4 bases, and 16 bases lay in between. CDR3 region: CASRDPGGGYEQYF. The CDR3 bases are TGTGCCAGTAGGGACCCGGGCGGAGGATACGAGCAGTACTTC.

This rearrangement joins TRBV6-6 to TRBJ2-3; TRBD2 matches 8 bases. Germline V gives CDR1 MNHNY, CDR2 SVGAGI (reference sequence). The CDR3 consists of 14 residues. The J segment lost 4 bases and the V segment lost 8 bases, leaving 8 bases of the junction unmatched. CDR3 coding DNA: TGTGCCAGCCGGGGGGGGGAACGACCAGATACGCAGTATTTT. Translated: CASRGGERPDTQYF.

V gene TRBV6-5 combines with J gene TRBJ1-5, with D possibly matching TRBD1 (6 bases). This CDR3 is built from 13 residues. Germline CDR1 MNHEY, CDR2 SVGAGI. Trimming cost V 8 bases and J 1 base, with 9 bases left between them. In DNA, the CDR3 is TGTGCCAGCGCCACAGGGAGCAATCAGCCCCAGCATTTT. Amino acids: CASATGSNQPQHF.

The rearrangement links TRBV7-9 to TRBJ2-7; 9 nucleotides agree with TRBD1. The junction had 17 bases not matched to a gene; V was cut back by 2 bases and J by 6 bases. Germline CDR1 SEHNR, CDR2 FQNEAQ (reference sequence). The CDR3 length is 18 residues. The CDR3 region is CASSLRHRDPTGGREQYF. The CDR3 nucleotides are TGTGCCAGCAGCTTAAGACACCGGGACCCGACAGGGGGACGCGAGCAGTACTTC.

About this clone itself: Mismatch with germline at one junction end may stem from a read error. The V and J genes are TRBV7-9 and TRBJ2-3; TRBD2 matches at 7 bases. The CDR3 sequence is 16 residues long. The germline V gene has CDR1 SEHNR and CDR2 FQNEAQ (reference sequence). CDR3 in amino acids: CSSTSLGGTTTDTQYF. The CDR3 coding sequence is TGTTCCAGCACCTCCCTGGGGGGGACGACCACAGATACGCAGTATTTT. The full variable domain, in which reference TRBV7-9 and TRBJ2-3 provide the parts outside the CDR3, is DTGVSQNPRHKITKRGQNVTFRCDPISEHNRLYWYRQTLGQGPEFLTYFQNEAQLEKSRLLSDRFSAERPKGSFSTLEIQRTEQGDSAMYLCSSTSLGGTTTDTQYFGPGTRLTVL.

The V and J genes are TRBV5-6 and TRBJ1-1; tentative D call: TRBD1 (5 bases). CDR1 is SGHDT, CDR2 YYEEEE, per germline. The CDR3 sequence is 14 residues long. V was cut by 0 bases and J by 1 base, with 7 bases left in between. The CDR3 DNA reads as TGTGCCAGCAGCTTGGCGGGGGAGAACACTGAAGCTTTCTTT. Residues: CASSLAGENTEAFF.

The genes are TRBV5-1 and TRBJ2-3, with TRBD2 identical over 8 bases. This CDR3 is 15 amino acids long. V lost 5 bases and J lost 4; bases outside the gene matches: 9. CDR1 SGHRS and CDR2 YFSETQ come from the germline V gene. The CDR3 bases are TGCGCCAGCAGAACTCAGCGCGGGGGGCCAGATACGCAGTATTTT. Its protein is CASRTQRGGPDTQYF.

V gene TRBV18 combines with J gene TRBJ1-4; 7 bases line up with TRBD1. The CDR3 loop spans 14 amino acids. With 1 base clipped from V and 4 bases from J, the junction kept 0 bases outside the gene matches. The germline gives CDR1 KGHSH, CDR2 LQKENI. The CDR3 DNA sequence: TGTGCCAGCTCACCACGGGACAGTAATGAAAAACTGTTTTTT. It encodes CASSPRDSNEKLFF.

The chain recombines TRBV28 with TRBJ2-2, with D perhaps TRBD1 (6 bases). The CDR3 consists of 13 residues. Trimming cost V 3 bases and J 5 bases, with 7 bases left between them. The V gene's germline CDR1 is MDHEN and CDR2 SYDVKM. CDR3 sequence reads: CASSLQGTGELFF. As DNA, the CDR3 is TGTGCCAGCAGTTTGCAGGGGACCGGGGAGCTGTTTTTT. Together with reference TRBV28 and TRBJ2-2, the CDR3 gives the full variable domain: DVKVTQSSRYLVKRTGEKVFLECVQDMDHENMFWYRQDPGLGLRLIYFSYDVKMKEKGDIPEGYSVSREKKERFSLILESASTNQTSMYLCASSLQGTGELFFGEGSRLTVL.

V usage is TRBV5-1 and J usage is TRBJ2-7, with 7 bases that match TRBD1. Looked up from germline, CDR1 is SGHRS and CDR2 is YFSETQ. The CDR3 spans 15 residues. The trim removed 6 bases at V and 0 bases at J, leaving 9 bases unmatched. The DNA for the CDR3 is TGCGCCAGCATGGGAGAATGGGACAGCTCCTACGAGCAGTACTTC. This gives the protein CASMGEWDSSYEQYF.

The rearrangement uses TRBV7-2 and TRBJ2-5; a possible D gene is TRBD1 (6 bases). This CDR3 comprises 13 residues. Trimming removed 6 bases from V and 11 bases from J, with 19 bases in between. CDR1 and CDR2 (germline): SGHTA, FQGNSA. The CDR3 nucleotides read TGTGCCAGCAGGGCGACAGGTTCGTGGGAGCAGTACTTC. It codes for CASRATGSWEQYF.

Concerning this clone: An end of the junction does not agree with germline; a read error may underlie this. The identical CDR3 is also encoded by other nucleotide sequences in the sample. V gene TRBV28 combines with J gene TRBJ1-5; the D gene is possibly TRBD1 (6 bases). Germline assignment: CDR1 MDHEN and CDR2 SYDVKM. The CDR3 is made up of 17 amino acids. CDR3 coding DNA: TGTGCCAGCAGCCCCTTGGGGGCGCTGTTAAGCAACCAGCCCCAGCATTTT. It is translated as CASSPLGALLSNQPQHF.

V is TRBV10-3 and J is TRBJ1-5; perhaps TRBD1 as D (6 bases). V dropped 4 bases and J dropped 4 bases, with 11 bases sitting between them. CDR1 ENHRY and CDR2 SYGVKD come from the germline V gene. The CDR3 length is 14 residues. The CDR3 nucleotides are TGTGCCATCAGTGCAGGGGCAGGGAATCAGCCCCAGCATTTT. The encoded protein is CAISAGAGNQPQHF.

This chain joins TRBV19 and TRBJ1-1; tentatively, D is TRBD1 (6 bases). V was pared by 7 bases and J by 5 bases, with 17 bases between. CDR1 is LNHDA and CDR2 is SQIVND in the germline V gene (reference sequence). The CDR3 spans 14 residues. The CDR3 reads CASTRGRGGTEAFF. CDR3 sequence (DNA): TGTGCCAGTACCAGGGGCAGGGGTGGGACTGAAGCTTTCTTT.

CDR3 sequence: CASSLTSNTQYF. The CDR3 DNA is TGTGCCAGCAGCTTGACTTCGAATACGCAGTATTTT. The V call is TRBV11-2, the J call TRBJ2-3; the D is unclear. V was trimmed by 3 bases and J by 7 bases, leaving 8 bases between them. The CDR3 loop spans 12 amino acids. Germline V gene data show CDR1 as SGHAT and CDR2 as FQNNGV. The full variable domain, its missing parts supplied by reference TRBV11-2 and TRBJ2-3, is EAGVAQSPRYKIIEKRQSVAFWCNPISGHATLYWYQQILGQGPKLLIQFQNNGVVDDSQLPKDRFSAERLKGVDSTLKIQPAKLEDSAVYLCASSLTSNTQYFGPGTRLTVL.

CDR3 nucleotide sequence: TGTGCCAGCACCCTATCGGCCCAGACAGGACTCTACGAGCAGTACTTC. Protein: CASTLSAQTGLYEQYF. The chain carries TRBV27 and TRBJ2-7, with D perhaps matching TRBD1 (6 bases). The CDR3 is 16 residues long. Germline CDR1 reads MNHEY; CDR2 reads SMNVEV (reference sequence). Trimming stripped 7 bases from V and 3 bases from J, with 22 bases between.

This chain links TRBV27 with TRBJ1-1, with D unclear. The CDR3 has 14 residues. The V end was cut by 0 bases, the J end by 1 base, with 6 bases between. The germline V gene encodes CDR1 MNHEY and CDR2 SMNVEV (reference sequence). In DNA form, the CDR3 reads TGTGCCAGCAGTTTATCGAGTGGGAACACTGAAGCTTTCTTT. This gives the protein CASSLSSGNTEAFF.

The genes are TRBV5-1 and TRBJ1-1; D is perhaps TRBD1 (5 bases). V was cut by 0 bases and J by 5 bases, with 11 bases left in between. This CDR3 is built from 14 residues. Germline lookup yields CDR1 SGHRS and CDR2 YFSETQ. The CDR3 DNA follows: TGCGCCAGCAGCTTGGCCTGGGGCAAGACTGAAGCTTTCTTT. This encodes CASSLAWGKTEAFF. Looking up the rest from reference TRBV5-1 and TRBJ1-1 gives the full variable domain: KAGVTQTPRYLIKTRGQQVTLSCSPISGHRSVSWYQQTPGQGLQFLFEYFSETQRNKGNFPGRFSGRQFSNSRSEMNVSTLELGDSALYLCASSLAWGKTEAFFGQGTRLTVV.

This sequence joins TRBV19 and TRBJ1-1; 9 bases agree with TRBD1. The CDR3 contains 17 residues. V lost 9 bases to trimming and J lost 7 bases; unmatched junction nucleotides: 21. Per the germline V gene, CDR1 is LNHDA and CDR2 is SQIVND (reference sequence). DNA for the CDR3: TGTGCCAGCAAGGACTACAGGGGGCTTGGGGGGAGTTATGAAGCTTTCTTT. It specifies CASKDYRGLGGSYEAFF.

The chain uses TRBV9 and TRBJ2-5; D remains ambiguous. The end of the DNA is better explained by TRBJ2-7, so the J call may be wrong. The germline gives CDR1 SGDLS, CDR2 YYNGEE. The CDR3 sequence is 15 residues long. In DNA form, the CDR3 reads TGTGCCAGCAGCCCCGAACCCCAACTTCCCTACGAGCAGTACTTC. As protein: CASSPEPQLPYEQYF.

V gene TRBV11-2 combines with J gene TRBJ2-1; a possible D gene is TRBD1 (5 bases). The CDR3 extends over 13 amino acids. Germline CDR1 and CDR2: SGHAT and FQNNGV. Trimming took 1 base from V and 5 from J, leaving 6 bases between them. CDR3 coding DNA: TGTGCCAGCAGCTTAGGACAGAACAATGAGCAGTTCTTC. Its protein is CASSLGQNNEQFF.